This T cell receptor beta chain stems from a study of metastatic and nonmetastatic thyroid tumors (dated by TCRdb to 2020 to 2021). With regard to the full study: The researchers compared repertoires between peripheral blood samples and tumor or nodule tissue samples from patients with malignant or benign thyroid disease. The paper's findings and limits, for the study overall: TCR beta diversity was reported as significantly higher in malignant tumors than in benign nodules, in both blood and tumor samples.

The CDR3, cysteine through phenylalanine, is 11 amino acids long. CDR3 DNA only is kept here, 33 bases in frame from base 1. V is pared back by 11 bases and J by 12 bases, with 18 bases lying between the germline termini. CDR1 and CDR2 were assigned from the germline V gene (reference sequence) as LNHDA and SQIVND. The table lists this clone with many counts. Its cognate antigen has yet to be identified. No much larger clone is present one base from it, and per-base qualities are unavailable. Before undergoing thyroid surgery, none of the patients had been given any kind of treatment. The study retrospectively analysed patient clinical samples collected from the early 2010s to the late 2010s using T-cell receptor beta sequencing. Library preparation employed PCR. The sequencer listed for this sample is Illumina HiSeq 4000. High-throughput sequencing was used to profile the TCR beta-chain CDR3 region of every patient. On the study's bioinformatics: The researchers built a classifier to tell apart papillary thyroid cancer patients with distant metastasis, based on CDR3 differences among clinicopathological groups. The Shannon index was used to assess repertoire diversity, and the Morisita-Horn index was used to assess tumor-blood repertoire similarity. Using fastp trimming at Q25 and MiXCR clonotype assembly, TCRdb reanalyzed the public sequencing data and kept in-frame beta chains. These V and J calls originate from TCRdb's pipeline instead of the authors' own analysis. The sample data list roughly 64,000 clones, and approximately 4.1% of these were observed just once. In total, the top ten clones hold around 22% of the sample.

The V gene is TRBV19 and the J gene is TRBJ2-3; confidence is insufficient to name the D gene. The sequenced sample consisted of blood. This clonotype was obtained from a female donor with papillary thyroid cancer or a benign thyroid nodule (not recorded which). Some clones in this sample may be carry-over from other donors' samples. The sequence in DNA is TGTGCCGACGACAAAGGCGTTCTCCAGTATTTT. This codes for CADDKGVLQYF. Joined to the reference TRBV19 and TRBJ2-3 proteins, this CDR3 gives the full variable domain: DGGITQSPKYLFRKEGQNVTLSCEQNLNHDAMYWYRQDPGQGLRLIYYSQIVNDFQKGDIAEGYSVSREKKESFPLTVTSAQKNPTAFYLCADDKGVLQYFGPGTRLTVL.